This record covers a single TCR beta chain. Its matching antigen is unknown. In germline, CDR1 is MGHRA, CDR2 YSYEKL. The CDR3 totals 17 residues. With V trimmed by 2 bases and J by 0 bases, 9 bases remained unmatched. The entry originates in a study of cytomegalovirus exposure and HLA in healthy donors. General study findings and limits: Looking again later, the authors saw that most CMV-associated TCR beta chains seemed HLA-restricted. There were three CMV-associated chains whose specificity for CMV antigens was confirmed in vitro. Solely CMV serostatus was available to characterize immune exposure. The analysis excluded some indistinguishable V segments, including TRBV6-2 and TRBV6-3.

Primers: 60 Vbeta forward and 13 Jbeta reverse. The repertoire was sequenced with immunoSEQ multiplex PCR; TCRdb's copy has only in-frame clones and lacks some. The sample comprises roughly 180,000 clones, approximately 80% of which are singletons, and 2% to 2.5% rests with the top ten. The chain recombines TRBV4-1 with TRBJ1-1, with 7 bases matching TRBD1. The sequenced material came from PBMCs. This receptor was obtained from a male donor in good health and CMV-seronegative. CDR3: CASSQKTGYTMNTEAFF. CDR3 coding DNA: TGCGCCAGCAGCCAAAAGACAGGGTACACGATGAACACTGAAGCTTTCTTT.